This note documents a single T cell receptor (beta chain) sequence. Its antigen is as yet unknown. The CDR3 is made up of 15 amino acids. Germline CDR1 and CDR2: ENHRY and SYGVKD. Unmatched junction bases numbered 7, after V lost 5 bases and J lost 4 bases. The sample originates from a study of T cells in Graves' hyperthyroidism and ophthalmopathy. The diagnostic basis comprised clinical symptoms, serum thyroxine and TRAb, thyroid ultrasound and orbital computed tomography. Study conclusions and caveats: Blood also carried most thyroid clonotypes expanded above 0.001.

Researchers took RNA transcripts and amplified the TCR beta CDR3 regions from them. The study used the HTBI primer set for a first-round RT-PCR of the TCR CDR3. MiXCR, applied by TCRdb to the multiplex PCR reads, yields one record per CDR3 protein. The top ten hold 8.2% of the sample, which has roughly 580,000 distinct CDR3 sequences, about half seen once. The V gene is TRBV10-3, the J gene TRBJ2-5, with 10 bases matching TRBD1. The sequenced material came from peripheral blood or thyroid tissue (not recorded which). This TCR derives from a woman aged 18 to 35 with Graves' hyperthyroidism. The chain's CDR3 is CAISQGTGEGETQYF. The CDR3 DNA sequence: TGTGCCATCAGTCAGGGGACAGGGGAAGGAGAGACCCAGTACTTC.